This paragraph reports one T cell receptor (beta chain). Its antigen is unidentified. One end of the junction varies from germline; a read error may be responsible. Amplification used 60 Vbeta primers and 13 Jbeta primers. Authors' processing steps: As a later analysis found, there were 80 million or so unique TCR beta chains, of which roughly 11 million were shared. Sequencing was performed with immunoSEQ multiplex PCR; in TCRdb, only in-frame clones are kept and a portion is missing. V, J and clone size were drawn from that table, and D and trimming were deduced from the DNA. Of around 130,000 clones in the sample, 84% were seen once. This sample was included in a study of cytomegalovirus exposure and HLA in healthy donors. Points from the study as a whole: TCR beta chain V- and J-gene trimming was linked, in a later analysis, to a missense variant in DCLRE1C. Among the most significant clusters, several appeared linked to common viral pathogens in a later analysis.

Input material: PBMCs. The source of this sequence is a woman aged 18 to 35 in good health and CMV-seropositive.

CDR3 DNA sequence: TGTTCCAGCAGCTTAGGTGGGACAGACTATGGCTACACCTTC. It is translated as CSSSLGGTDYGYTF. The chain couples TRBV7-9 to TRBJ1-2; the match to TRBD1 covers 7 bases. Germline CDR1 and CDR2: SEHNR and FQNEAQ (reference sequence). This CDR3 region has 14 residues.